The clone carrying this T cell receptor beta chain was recorded many times. Its antigen is still unknown. This record belongs to a study of T-cell memory formation after mild COVID-19. Study outcomes and limitations: The study found contracting CD4+ clones mainly in CM and EM and contracting CD8+ clones in EMRA. Pre-infection memory contained some responding clones, which suggested that cross-reactive memory had joined.

TCRdb ran MiXCR on the 5' RACE reads and lists one entry per CDR3 protein. Among nearly 350,000 distinct CDR3 sequences listed, 10% to 15% were seen once. V dropped 8 bases and J dropped 10 bases, with 5 bases sitting between them. CDR3 length: 8 residues. The sequencing input was PBMCs or a T cell subset sorted from them (not recorded which). The rearrangement links TRBV12-3 or TRBV12-4 to TRBJ1-2; D ambiguous. This sequence originates from a man aged 18 to 35 who had mild COVID-19 (a few samples of this study predate the infection). Cell type and time point are not known. CDR3 DNA: TGTGCCAGCGAAAACTACACCTTC. It yields the protein CASENYTF.